The present entry profiles one T cell receptor beta chain with its context. No antigen is known for it. This sample was taken from a study of tumor-infiltrating lymphocytes in localized non-small cell lung cancer. Broader study findings: No link was found between tumor T-cell fraction and recurrence-free survival. IM1 and IM2 tumors showed no difference in T-cell fraction. Different pieces of the same tissue went to different assays, confounding technical variation with intratumor heterogeneity.

Profiled with immunoSEQ multiplex PCR; TCRdb holds only in-frame clones, not every one. The sample consists of fewer than 20,000 clones, 69% of them appearing once. Unmatched junction bases numbered 6, after V lost 7 bases and J lost 6 bases. This CDR3 is 15 amino acids long. The germline V gene has CDR1 ENHRY and CDR2 SYGVKD. This chain connects TRBV10-3 to TRBJ2-3, with 14 bases that match TRBD2. This TCR was sampled from a human donor with non-small cell lung cancer. Sequenced sample: lung tumor tissue. The CDR3 region has the DNA TGTGCCATCAACACCGGGACTAGCGGGAGTGATACGCAGTATTTT. Protein sequence: CAINTGTSGSDTQYF.